The next 18 T cell receptor beta chains were all read from a single sample in a study of control samples from healthy donors and cancer patients. The data were produced by immunoSEQ multiplex PCR, yet TCRdb's version contains in-frame clones alone and is incomplete. The sample records tens of thousands of clones, about 92% being singletons. Material for sequencing was PBMCs. The receptors here all came from a young man with colorectal cancer.

The chain has TRBV5-1 and TRBJ2-1, with D perhaps matching TRBD2 (6 bases). The CDR3 spans 15 residues. Trimming stripped 7 bases from V and 8 bases from J, with 22 bases between. Germline values: CDR1 SGHRS, CDR2 YFSETQ. In DNA, the CDR3 is TGCGCCAGCCACGGGGGTAGCGGCCAGTACGATGAGCAGTTCTTC. Amino acids: CASHGGSGQYDEQFF. The full variable domain, its missing parts supplied by reference TRBV5-1 and TRBJ2-1, is KAGVTQTPRYLIKTRGQQVTLSCSPISGHRSVSWYQQTPGQGLQFLFEYFSETQRNKGNFPGRFSGRQFSNSRSEMNVSTLELGDSALYLCASHGGSGQYDEQFFGPGTRLTVL.

This chain uses TRBV6-5 with TRBJ1-1; D call uncertain. CDR1 MNHEY and CDR2 SVGAGI come from the germline V gene. The CDR3 length is 11 residues. The V end was cut by 4 bases, the J end by 3 bases, with 3 bases between. The CDR3 here is CASSSHTEAFF. DNA of the CDR3: TGTGCCAGCAGTTCTCACACTGAAGCTTTCTTT.

This chain joins TRBV30 and TRBJ2-5; TRBD2 is a possible D gene (6 bases). CDR3 size: 14 residues. V lost 0 bases and J 4 bases, leaving 12 bases between the germline ends. Germline lookup yields CDR1 GTSNPN and CDR2 SVGIG (reference sequence). This CDR3 is CAWSVTGGRETQYF. CDR3 nucleotide sequence: TGTGCCTGGAGTGTAACCGGGGGTCGAGAGACCCAGTACTTC.

The chain uses TRBV20-1 and TRBJ2-1, with 7 bases that match TRBD2. This CDR3 is 16 amino acids long. CDR1 is DFQATT, CDR2 SNEGSKA, per germline (reference sequence). J lost 4 bases, V lost 3 bases, and 12 bases had no gene match. The CDR3 sequence: CSASKGSGDFYNEQFF. The DNA for the CDR3 is TGCAGTGCTAGTAAGGGAAGCGGGGACTTTTACAATGAGCAGTTCTTC.

This chain connects TRBV3-1 (or the pseudogene TRBV3-2) to TRBJ1-2, with D possibly matching TRBD1 (5 bases). In germline, CDR1 is LGHDT, CDR2 YNNKEL (reference sequence). V dropped 4 bases and J dropped 1 base, with 13 bases sitting between them. CDR3 size: 15 residues. CDR3 in DNA: TGTGCCAGCAGCCCCCCAGGGCAGGGTAACTATGGCTACACCTTC. Encoded protein: CASSPPGQGNYGYTF.

The rearrangement uses TRBV30 and TRBJ2-7; D tentatively reads TRBD1 or TRBD2 (5 bases each). The germline V gene encodes CDR1 GTSNPN and CDR2 SVGIG (reference sequence). The CDR3 is 13 residues long. Deletions cut 3 bases from V and 0 bases from J, with 9 bases between. The CDR3 coding sequence is TGTGCCTGGAGCGAGGGGCGCTCCTACGAGCAGTACTTC. This translates into CAWSEGRSYEQYF.

The V gene is TRBV18, the J gene TRBJ2-4, with no clear D. V shed 6 bases and J shed 0 bases, with 12 bases lying between them. This CDR3 contains 15 residues. CDR1 KGHSH and CDR2 LQKENI come from the germline V gene. The CDR3 sequence: CASSPESVAKNIQYF. The CDR3 nucleotides are TGTGCCAGCTCCCCTGAGTCTGTAGCCAAAAACATTCAGTACTTC.

The V gene is TRBV14, the J gene TRBJ1-2; maybe TRBD1 (6 bases). The germline V gene has CDR1 SGHDN and CDR2 FVKESK. The CDR3 extends over 16 amino acids. The germline V and J ends were trimmed by 0 bases and 8 bases, with 19 bases remaining between them. CDR3 in DNA: TGTGCCAGCAGCCAAGAGTATCGAGGGGGGGGAGACGGCTACACCTTC. It yields the protein CASSQEYRGGGDGYTF.

The chain is built from TRBV11-2 and TRBJ2-7; D not certain. This CDR3 is 13 amino acids long. V lost 3 bases and J lost 3, with 9 bases in between. Germline values: CDR1 SGHAT, CDR2 FQNNGV. The CDR3 DNA reads TGTGCCAGCAGCTTTGGATCCGACTACGAGCAGTACTTC. Translated, it gives CASSFGSDYEQYF.

The chain has TRBV6-5 and TRBJ1-5; perhaps TRBD1 as D (6 bases). The ends were cut back, 3 bases at V and 6 bases at J, with 12 bases in the middle. Germline V lookup: CDR1 MNHEY, CDR2 SVGAGI. CDR3 size: 14 residues. The CDR3 DNA is TGTGCCAGCAGTTATCATCCAGGGGCTCAGCCCCAGCATTTT. This translates into CASSYHPGAQPQHF.

V usage is TRBV4-3 and J usage is TRBJ2-1; D is ambiguous. In germline, CDR1 is LGHNA, CDR2 YSLEER. This CDR3 region has 13 residues. V was trimmed by 2 bases and J by 9 bases, leaving 11 bases between them. This CDR3 reads CASSQMGGSEQFF. In DNA form, the CDR3 reads TGCGCCAGCAGCCAAATGGGCGGCAGTGAGCAGTTCTTC.

The V call is TRBV12-5, the J call TRBJ1-5; 12 positions agree with TRBD1. V lost 0 bases, J lost 2 bases, and 8 bases stayed unmatched. In germline, CDR1 is LGHNT, CDR2 FRNRAP. There are 19 residues in the CDR3. CDR3 coding DNA: TGTGCTAGTGGTTTGGTTCTTTGGGGACAGGGGGCAGGCAATCAGCCCCAGCATTTT. Translation gives CASGLVLWGQGAGNQPQHF.

This chain links TRBV24-1 with TRBJ2-2, with 9 bases lining up with TRBD1. The ends lost 2 bases at V and 7 bases at J; junction bases unmatched: 10. This CDR3 is 17 amino acids long. Germline V gene sequence: CDR1 KGHDR, CDR2 SFDVKD. The CDR3 loop is CATSDYPGQGNNGELFF. CDR3 bases: TGTGCCACCAGTGATTACCCCGGACAGGGGAATAACGGGGAGCTGTTTTTT.

CDR3 in amino acids: CASSFTGNEQFF. In DNA form, the CDR3 reads TGTGCCAGCAGTTTCACCGGCAATGAGCAGTTCTTC. The V call is TRBV6-5, the J call TRBJ2-1; D ambiguous. The germline V and J ends were trimmed by 4 bases and 6 bases, with 7 bases remaining between them. Germline loops: CDR1 MNHEY, CDR2 SVGAGI. The CDR3 spans 12 residues.

V is TRBV4-2 and J is TRBJ2-7; 7 positions agree with TRBD2. The CDR3 contains 15 residues. Per germline, CDR1 LGHNA and CDR2 YNFKEQ. The trim removed 0 bases at V and 7 bases at J, leaving 9 bases unmatched. This CDR3 reads CASSQDTVVGGEQYF. As DNA, the CDR3 is TGTGCCAGCAGCCAAGATACGGTTGTGGGGGGGGAGCAGTACTTC.

V gene TRBV6-2 or TRBV6-3 combines with J gene TRBJ1-1; 7 bases map to TRBD1. Trimming took 2 bases from V and 11 from J; bases not matched to a gene: 14. This CDR3 spans 15 amino acids. Germline values: CDR1 MNHEY, CDR2 SVGEGT. The CDR3 nucleotides are TGTGCCAGCAGTTACCCCGGGACAGCCCGGCGAAAGGCTTTCTTT. Translating it yields CASSYPGTARRKAFF.

The chain links TRBV7-9 to TRBJ1-2; D remains ambiguous. The germline V gene encodes CDR1 SEHNR and CDR2 FQNEAQ (reference sequence). CDR3 length: 14 amino acids. Trimming took off 0 bases at V and 8 bases at J, with 13 bases between the two ends. In DNA form, the CDR3 reads TGTGCCAGCAGCTTAGCCGAGGGTTGGGAAGGCTACACCTTC. Protein sequence: CASSLAEGWEGYTF.

A few counts support this clone. This sequence joins TRBV5-6 and TRBJ1-2; tentatively, D is TRBD1 (5 bases). Trimming took 4 bases from V and 0 from J, leaving 19 bases between them. Germline V lookup: CDR1 SGHDT, CDR2 YYEEEE. The CDR3 contains 17 residues. CDR3: CASSPMLGVRANYGYTF. The CDR3 DNA reads as TGTGCCAGCAGCCCCATGTTGGGGGTCCGGGCTAACTATGGCTACACCTTC.